These T cell receptor beta chains were read from a single sample in a study of T cells in Graves' hyperthyroidism and ophthalmopathy. TCRdb itself ran the multiplex PCR reads through MiXCR, one entry per CDR3 protein. Found here are roughly 200,000 distinct CDR3 sequences, around 20% of them singletons; the top ten hold about two fifths. The sequenced sample consisted of blood. These receptors all come from a man aged 40-55 years with Graves' hyperthyroidism. Both conserved end residues are part of each CDR3. D genes are given only for firm matches. Only some rows state a clone size, as once, few, many or a class for expanded clones.

size,D,J,V,CDR3,DNA
NA,TRBD1,TRBJ1-1,TRBV7-9,CASSTPPGTGTDTEAFF,TGTGCCAGCAGCACACCTCCGGGGACCGGGACAGACACTGAAGCTTTCTTT
many,TRBD2,TRBJ2-7,TRBV5-1,CASSPGLAGAAYEQYF,TGCGCCAGCAGCCCTGGACTAGCGGGGGCCGCCTACGAGCAGTACTTC
NA,NA,TRBJ2-7,TRBV10-2,CASSESGASYEQYF,TGCGCCAGCAGTGAGTCAGGAGCCTCCTACGAGCAGTACTTC
many,NA,TRBJ1-3,TRBV4-3,CASSLSSGSSGNTIYF,TGCGCCAGCAGCCTAAGCTCAGGGAGCTCTGGAAACACCATATATTTT
few,TRBD1,TRBJ2-7,TRBV30,CAWATGGGEQYF,TGTGCCTGGGCGACAGGGGGCGGCGAGCAGTACTTC
NA,TRBD2,TRBJ2-1,TRBV6-1,CASSALAGGPRSYNEQFF,TGTGCCAGCAGTGCTCTAGCGGGGGGACCTCGCTCCTACAATGAGCAGTTCTTC
many,TRBD1,TRBJ1-1,TRBV4-2,CASSQQTGAGAEAFF,TGTGCCAGCAGCCAACAGACAGGGGCGGGCGCTGAAGCTTTCTTT
NA,NA,TRBJ2-1,TRBV2,CASSEYQPNEQFF,TGTGCCAGCAGTGAATATCAACCGAATGAGCAGTTCTTC
many,NA,TRBJ2-3,TRBV7-2,CASSYIPWGTSTDTQYF,TGTGCCAGCAGCTACATTCCTTGGGGGACGAGCACAGATACGCAGTATTTT
few,TRBD1,TRBJ2-7,TRBV30,CAWSVGTGGREQYF,TGTGCCTGGAGTGTAGGGACAGGGGGACGCGAGCAGTACTTC
NA,NA,TRBJ2-1,TRBV20-1,CSARSNRALYNEQFF,TGCAGTGCTAGATCAAACAGGGCCCTATACAATGAGCAGTTCTTC
few,NA,TRBJ2-2,TRBV7-3,CASSPARTGELFF,TGTGCCAGCAGCCCTGCGAGAACCGGGGAGCTGTTTTTT
many,NA,TRBJ1-1,TRBV5-1,CASSLRTQHPQAFF,TGCGCCAGCAGCTTAAGGACACAGCACCCGCAAGCTTTCTTT
many,NA,TRBJ2-3,TRBV2,CASSEAGDTQYF,TGTGCCAGCAGTGAAGCGGGGGATACGCAGTATTTT
many,NA,TRBJ2-2,TRBV7-2,CASRRGRGWAGELFF,TGTGCCAGCAGAAGAGGCAGGGGTTGGGCCGGGGAGCTGTTTTTT
many,TRBD1,TRBJ1-1,TRBV5-1,CASSGDRGQGEAFF,TGCGCCAGCAGCGGGGACAGGGGGCAGGGTGAAGCTTTCTTT
NA,NA,TRBJ2-5,TRBV7-3,CASSYQAGAGETQYF,TGTGCCAGCAGCTACCAGGCGGGGGCCGGGGAGACCCAGTACTTC
many,NA,TRBJ2-5,TRBV30,CAWTLETYQETQYF,TGTGCCTGGACCCTAGAAACCTACCAAGAGACCCAGTACTTC
many,TRBD2,TRBJ2-3,TRBV7-2,CASSLGASGGISDTQYF,TGTGCCAGCAGCTTAGGGGCTAGCGGGGGTATCTCAGATACGCAGTATTTT
few,NA,TRBJ1-2,TRBV5-8,CASSFGTRYGYTF,TGTGCCAGCAGCTTCGGGACACGCTATGGCTACACCTTC
many,NA,TRBJ1-6,TRBV30,CAWSVHGNNSPLHF,TGTGCCTGGAGTGTTCACGGCAATAATTCACCCCTCCACTTT
many,TRBD1,TRBJ2-5,TRBV10-3,CAINDRVTETQYF,TGTGCCATCAACGACAGGGTGACAGAGACCCAGTACTTC
many,TRBD1,TRBJ2-2,TRBV7-9,CASSPGGTGELFF,TGTGCCAGCAGCCCAGGGGGCACCGGGGAGCTGTTTTTT
many,NA,TRBJ1-1,TRBV12-3/TRBV12-4,CASSLEPNTEAFF,TGTGCCAGCAGCTTAGAACCGAACACTGAAGCTTTCTTT
once,TRBD2,TRBJ2-1,TRBV20-1,CSARFASGDNEQFF,TGCAGTGCTAGATTCGCTAGCGGAGACAATGAGCAGTTCTTC
many,NA,TRBJ2-3,TRBV11-2,CASSLDGDTQYF,TGTGCCAGCAGCTTAGATGGAGATACGCAGTATTTT
many,NA,TRBJ1-1,TRBV6-1,CAMTPAAGTEAFF,TGTGCCATGACCCCCGCCGCGGGTACTGAAGCTTTCTTT
few,NA,TRBJ2-3,TRBV7-2,CASSGGGADTQYF,TGTGCCAGCAGCGGGGGTGGGGCAGATACGCAGTATTTT
few,NA,TRBJ1-1,TRBV9,CASSRSRGLGTEAFF,TGTGCCAGCAGCCGATCGCGGGGACTGGGGACTGAAGCTTTCTTT
NA,NA,TRBJ1-3,TRBV19,CASSMRAQTSSGNTIYF,TGTGCCAGTAGTATGAGGGCCCAGACGAGCTCTGGAAACACCATATATTTT
many,TRBD2,TRBJ2-5,TRBV7-7,CASSPSSGAAGETQYF,TGTGCTAGCAGCCCTTCTAGCGGGGCCGCCGGTGAGACCCAGTACTTC
many,NA,TRBJ2-7,TRBV20-1,CSASGVPRDNYEQYF,TGCAGTGCTAGTGGTGTTCCGCGGGACAACTACGAGCAGTACTTC
few,NA,TRBJ2-2,TRBV10-3,CAISVGVHGELFF,TGTGCCATCAGTGTGGGGGTACACGGGGAGCTGTTTTTT
few,NA,TRBJ1-5,TRBV10-3,CAISDQTGTSNQPQHF,TGTGCCATCAGTGACCAAACAGGGACTAGCAATCAGCCCCAGCATTTT
few,TRBD2,TRBJ2-2,TRBV15,CATSRGSLLSERGGPTGELFF,TGTGCCACCAGCAGAGGGTCCCTCCTTTCGGAGCGGGGGGGCCCTACCGGGGAGCTGTTTTTT
NA,NA,TRBJ1-1,TRBV27,CASSFGWNTEAFF,TGTGCCAGCAGTTTTGGCTGGAACACTGAAGCTTTCTTT
few,NA,TRBJ2-1,TRBV7-3,CASSSWTEGLRFF,TGTGCCAGCAGCTCTTGGACAGAGGGCCTCCGGTTCTTC